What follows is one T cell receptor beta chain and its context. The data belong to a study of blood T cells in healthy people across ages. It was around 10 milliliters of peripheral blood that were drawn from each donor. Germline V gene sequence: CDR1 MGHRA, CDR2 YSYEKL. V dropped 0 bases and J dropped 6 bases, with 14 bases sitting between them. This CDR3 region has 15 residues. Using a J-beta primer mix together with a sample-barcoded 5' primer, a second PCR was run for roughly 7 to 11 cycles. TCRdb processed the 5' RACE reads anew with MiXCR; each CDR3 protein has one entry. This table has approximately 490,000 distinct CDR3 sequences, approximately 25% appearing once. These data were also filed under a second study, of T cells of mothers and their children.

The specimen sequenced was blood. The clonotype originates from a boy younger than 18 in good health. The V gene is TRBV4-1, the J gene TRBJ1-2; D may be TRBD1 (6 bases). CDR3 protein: CASSQETGNLHGYTF. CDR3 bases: TGCGCCAGCAGCCAAGAGACAGGCAATCTCCATGGCTACACCTTC.